This T cell receptor (beta chain) originates from a study of T cells in Graves' hyperthyroidism and ophthalmopathy. Using RNA transcripts as the source, TCR beta CDR3 regions were amplified. A set of HTBI primers served as the primers for a first-round RT-PCR of the TCR CDR3. TCRdb called the multiplex PCR reads again in MiXCR, with one record for every CDR3 protein. The table includes 490,000 or so distinct CDR3 sequences, under 25% detected once. General observations from the study: Most clonotypes expanded in thyroid above 0.001 were likewise present in blood. Progression to ophthalmopathy was predicted a median of approximately 6.4 months early.

CDR1 and CDR2 (germline): MDHEN, SYDVKM. The CDR3 runs to 18 residues. With 5 bases removed from V and 0 bases from J, the gap between germline ends came to 20 bases. In this sample, this clonotype turned up many times. Its antigen is currently unknown. The chain uses TRBV28 and TRBJ2-1; D tentatively fits TRBD1 or TRBD2 (5 bases each). The clonotype was recovered from a woman between 70 and 85 years old with Graves' ophthalmopathy. Material for sequencing was blood. The CDR3: CASSATWGRVYSYNEQFF. CDR3 in DNA: TGTGCCAGCAGTGCGACGTGGGGACGGGTCTACTCCTACAATGAGCAGTTCTTC. Using reference TRBV28 and TRBJ2-1 for the parts outside the CDR3, the full variable domain is DVKVTQSSRYLVKRTGEKVFLECVQDMDHENMFWYRQDPGLGLRLIYFSYDVKMKEKGDIPEGYSVSREKKERFSLILESASTNQTSMYLCASSATWGRVYSYNEQFFGPGTRLTVL.